The clone carrying this TCR beta chain was detected a few times. Its antigen is unknown. Time point in this sample: persistent/refractory GD, antithyroid drugs over 5 years with positive TRAb. There was RNA extracted from PBMCs, and the TCR library was made from it. These data are taken from a study of regulatory T cells in long-lasting Graves disease. Study observations and caveats: The TCR repertoire of persistent Graves' patients was less diverse than that of newly diagnosed ones.

Relying on iRepertoire HTBI primers and Arm-PCR of CDR3 regions, the team built TCR beta libraries. In the authors' workflow: In the combined samples, under 80 TRBV and 14 to 15 TRBJ segments were identified. TCRdb processed the multiplex PCR reads anew with MiXCR; each CDR3 protein has one entry. The V and J calls and clone size come from TCRdb's table, not from the authors' own analysis. The table records roughly 360,000 distinct CDR3 sequences, less than 30% of them present only once. Sequenced material: peripheral blood mononuclear cells (PBMCs), taken when the disease was refractory, from a patient treated with antithyroid drugs. The clonotype was recovered from a woman in her thirties or forties with Graves disease.

The CDR3 DNA is TGTGCCAGCAAACCGGGGCCAGGGGGCGAGCAGTACTTC. Translation: CASKPGPGGEQYF. The chain recombines TRBV7-9 with TRBJ2-7, with 7 bases fitting TRBD1. Per germline, CDR1 SEHNR and CDR2 FQNEAQ (reference sequence). V was clipped by 7 bases and J by 6 bases; unmatched bases: 9. The CDR3 covers 13 residues.